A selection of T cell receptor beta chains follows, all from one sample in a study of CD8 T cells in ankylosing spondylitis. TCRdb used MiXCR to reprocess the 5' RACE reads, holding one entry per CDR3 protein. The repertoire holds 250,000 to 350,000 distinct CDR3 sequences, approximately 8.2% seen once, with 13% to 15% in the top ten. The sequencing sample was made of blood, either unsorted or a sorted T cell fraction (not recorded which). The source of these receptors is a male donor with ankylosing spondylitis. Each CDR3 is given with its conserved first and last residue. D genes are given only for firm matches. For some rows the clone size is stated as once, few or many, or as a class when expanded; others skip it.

TGTGCCATCAGTGTGGGTAGCTTCTACAATGAGCAGTTCTTC | CAISVGSFYNEQFF | TRBV10-3 | - | TRBJ2-1 | -
TGCAGCGTTGGATCGGGGCCAGCGAACACCGGGGAGCTGTTTTTT | CSVGSGPANTGELFF | TRBV29-1 | - | TRBJ2-2 | few
TGTGCCAGCAGTTTCACCCTCCCTTACAATGAGCAGTTCTTC | CASSFTLPYNEQFF | TRBV28 | - | TRBJ2-1 | -
TGTGCCAGCAGCGGGACAGGGAGTTTCTACGAGCAGTACTTC | CASSGTGSFYEQYF | TRBV28 | TRBD1 | TRBJ2-7 | -
TGCAGCGTTGTTGGACTAGCGGGAGCCCAAAACATTCAGTACTTC | CSVVGLAGAQNIQYF | TRBV29-1 | TRBD2 | TRBJ2-4 | many
TGTGCCAGCAGCCTGAAGGCCTCCTACAATCAGCCCCAGCATTTT | CASSLKASYNQPQHF | TRBV7-2 | - | TRBJ1-5 | few
TGCAGCGCCGGGGACAGGGGTGAAAAACTGTTTTTT | CSAGDRGEKLFF | TRBV29-1 | TRBD1 | TRBJ1-4 | many
TGCGCCAGCAGCCAAGATCTCGGAGGTGGAAGGAACGAGCAGTACTTC | CASSQDLGGGRNEQYF | TRBV4-3 | - | TRBJ2-7 | -
TGTGCCAGCACTTGGAGAGCGGGAGCGATTAGCACAGATACGCAGTATTTT | CASTWRAGAISTDTQYF | TRBV12-3/TRBV12-4 | TRBD2 | TRBJ2-3 | many
TGTGCCAGCAGCTTGGATACCGAGTTCTCCTACGAGCAGTACTTC | CASSLDTEFSYEQYF | TRBV5-6 | - | TRBJ2-7 | -
TGTGCCAGCGGATACACCGGACGGGGCGAGCAGTACTTC | CASGYTGRGEQYF | TRBV6-5 | - | TRBJ2-7 | -
TGCGCCAGCAGCCAAGTACTTCAGGGACTAGCGGACACCGGGGAGCTGTTTTTT | CASSQVLQGLADTGELFF | TRBV4-1 | TRBD2 | TRBJ2-2 | -
TGCGCCAGCAGCTCCAGTTACAGGGGATTAAGTCCCGGCGATGAGCAGTTCTTC | CASSSSYRGLSPGDEQFF | TRBV5-1 | TRBD1 | TRBJ2-1 | -
TGCAGTGCTCTACGTCCCGGGACCCGACTGGAGCAGTACTTC | CSALRPGTRLEQYF | TRBV20-1 | - | TRBJ2-4 | -
TGTGCCAGCAGCGTAGCACTAGCGGGAGGGAATGAGCAGTTCTTC | CASSVALAGGNEQFF | TRBV9 | TRBD2 | TRBJ2-1 | few
TGCAGTGCTAGCTGGGAAAACACCGGGGAGCTGTTTTTT | CSASWENTGELFF | TRBV20-1 | - | TRBJ2-2 | -
TGTGCCAGCAGTGAATGGGCTAGCGAGCAAGAGACCCAGTACTTC | CASSEWASEQETQYF | TRBV25-1 | - | TRBJ2-5 | few
TGTGCCAGTAGTGCCTCTAGCGGGAGAATTTTGAGGGACATTCAGTACTTC | CASSASSGRILRDIQYF | TRBV19 | TRBD2 | TRBJ2-4 | -
TGTGCCAGCAGTCCCGCGGCGGTAGATACGCAGTATTTT | CASSPAAVDTQYF | TRBV12-3/TRBV12-4 | - | TRBJ2-3 | few
TGTGCCAGCAGTTTACGACTAGCCAGGTACGAGCAGTACTTC | CASSLRLARYEQYF | TRBV28 | TRBD2 | TRBJ2-7 | few
TGTGCCAGCAGCAGACCCGGGACAGGGTCAGGTGAGCAGTTCTTC | CASSRPGTGSGEQFF | TRBV27 | TRBD1 | TRBJ2-1 | few
TGTGCCAGCAGTACATTTCCGGCTGAAGCTTTCTTT | CASSTFPAEAFF | TRBV12-3/TRBV12-4 | - | TRBJ1-1 | -
TGTGCCAGCAGCCAAGGGACTAGAAAGGAGACCCAGTACTTC | CASSQGTRKETQYF | TRBV4-2 | TRBD2 | TRBJ2-5 | once
TGTGCCAGCAGTTTGAGTATCCCCAATCAGCCCCAGCATTTT | CASSLSIPNQPQHF | TRBV12-3/TRBV12-4 | - | TRBJ1-5 | many
TGCAGTGCTGCCGCGGGAGGAAAACTGTTTTTT | CSAAAGGKLFF | TRBV20-1 | - | TRBJ1-4 | many
TGCAGTGCTAGCACCGGGACTAGCGGGAGGAATGAGCAGTTCTTC | CSASTGTSGRNEQFF | TRBV20-1 | TRBD2 | TRBJ2-1 | -
TGCGCCAGCAGCCAAGCCGGGACAGGAGTTGGATATGGCTACACCTTC | CASSQAGTGVGYGYTF | TRBV4-3 | TRBD1 | TRBJ1-2 | -
TGTGCCAGCAGCTTAGCTGGGGGTTTCTACAATGAGCAGTTCTTC | CASSLAGGFYNEQFF | TRBV7-9 | - | TRBJ2-1 | many
TGTGCCAGCAGTGACCCGGCCGAGCGGTACCCCTACGAGCAGTACTTC | CASSDPAERYPYEQYF | TRBV6-1 | - | TRBJ2-7 | few
TGTGCCACCAGTGCCGACAGACTAGCGCCGTTCTTC | CATSADRLAPFF | TRBV24-1 | TRBD2 | TRBJ2-1 | -